A single sample gave rise to the 18 T cell receptor beta chains below, sequenced in a study of radiation and T cells in renal cell carcinoma. Clones were sequenced by immunoSEQ multiplex PCR, and TCRdb holds only the in-frame ones, with some missing. The repertoire consists of 140,000 or so clones, with 86% occurring once and the leading ten covering about 17%. Specified time point: blood 4 weeks post-SBRT, at nephrectomy. Treatment defined: 15 Gy SBRT to primary tumor, nephrectomy 4 weeks later. Source: blood, taken from a patient whose treatment included radiotherapy and nephrectomy. The receptors come from a woman in her fifties or sixties with renal cell carcinoma.

This chain joins TRBV5-1 and TRBJ2-7; D ambiguous. V lost 2 bases and J 3 bases, leaving 12 bases between the germline ends. This CDR3 spans 14 amino acids. Germline assignment: CDR1 SGHRS and CDR2 YFSETQ. The DNA for the CDR3 is TGCGCCAGCAGCTTCGAGTCAGTTAACTACGAGCAGTACTTC. It is translated as CASSFESVNYEQYF.

The chain links TRBV9 to TRBJ2-3, with D maybe TRBD1 (5 bases). The V end lost 4 bases, the J end lost 4 bases, and 16 bases lay between the germline ends. CDR3 length: 15 residues. The germline V gene has CDR1 SGDLS and CDR2 YYNGEE. The DNA of the CDR3 is TGTGCCAGCAGCCCCCCCCCAGGGATGGCAGATACGCAGTATTTT. The encoded protein is CASSPPPGMADTQYF.

This chain uses TRBV2 with TRBJ1-1, with TRBD1 as a possible D gene (6 bases). Per germline, CDR1 SNHLY and CDR2 FYNNEI. V dropped 6 bases and J dropped 2 bases, with 10 bases sitting between them. CDR3 length equals 13 residues. This CDR3 is CASSKDRNTEAFF. The CDR3 bases are TGTGCCAGCAGCAAGGACAGAAACACTGAAGCTTTCTTT.

V and J are TRBV7-2 and TRBJ2-7; TRBD2 matches 10 bases. CDR3 length: 14 amino acids. V shed 6 bases, J shed 6 bases, and the junction held 8 bases outside the gene matches. Germline V gives CDR1 SGHTA, CDR2 FQGNSA. The CDR3 spells CASRPSGGAIEQYF. CDR3 DNA: TGTGCCAGCAGACCAAGCGGGGGGGCAATCGAGCAGTACTTC. The entire variable domain, with the rest obtained from reference TRBV7-2 and TRBJ2-7, is as follows: GAGVSQSPSNKVTEKGKDVELRCDPISGHTALYWYRQSLGQGLEFLIYFQGNSAPDKSGLPSDRFSAERTGGSVSTLTIQRTQQEDSAVYLCASRPSGGAIEQYFGPGTRLTVT.

CDR3: CASSLFAAGGTSYEQYF. Written as DNA, the CDR3 is TGTGCCAGCAGTTTATTTGCAGCGGGGGGGACCTCCTACGAGCAGTACTTC. This chain uses TRBV28 with TRBJ2-7, with 10 nucleotides matching TRBD2. Germline CDR1 is MDHEN and CDR2 is SYDVKM. Trimming at V came to 1 base and at J to 0 bases, leaving 6 bases not matched to a gene. This CDR3 region has 17 residues.

This clone was observed a handful of times. The chain has TRBV19 and TRBJ2-1, with 9 positions matching TRBD2. The CDR3 is made up of 15 amino acids. Germline CDR1 is LNHDA and CDR2 is SQIVND (reference sequence). Trimming at V came to 3 bases and at J to 10 bases, leaving 10 bases not matched to a gene. The CDR3 DNA reads TGTGCCAGTAGTATTTCGCGGGAGGGCCACGGGGAGCAGTTCTTC. Translating gives CASSISREGHGEQFF.

The chain links TRBV7-2 to TRBJ2-5; D tentatively reads TRBD1 or TRBD2 (5 bases each). Deletions cut 2 bases from V and 4 bases from J, with 17 bases between. CDR1 and CDR2 from the germline V gene are SGHTA and FQGNSA. This CDR3 spans 16 amino acids. CDR3 amino acids: CASSLTAPRDGETQYF. In nucleotides, the CDR3 is TGTGCCAGCAGCTTAACGGCCCCCAGGGACGGAGAGACCCAGTACTTC.

This rearrangement joins TRBV7-2 to TRBJ2-7; the D is unclear. The V and J ends lost 4 bases and 7 bases respectively, with 14 bases between them. CDR3 length equals 13 residues. Germline V gene sequence: CDR1 SGHTA, CDR2 FQGNSA. The CDR3: CASSSRYHVEQYF. CDR3 DNA: TGTGCCAGCAGCTCCCGTTACCATGTAGAGCAGTACTTC.

In its sample, this clone was seen once. This chain links TRBV25-1 with TRBJ2-1, with unresolved D. V lost 2 bases to trimming and J lost 6 bases, with 14 bases between them. In germline, CDR1 is MGHDK, CDR2 SYGVNS. The CDR3 contains 15 residues. DNA for the CDR3: TGTGCCAGCAGTGAAGTTCGGCACAAGATCAATGAGCAGTTCTTC. Translated: CASSEVRHKINEQFF. The full variable domain, completed using reference TRBV25-1 and TRBJ2-1, is EADIYQTPRYLVIGTGKKITLECSQTMGHDKMYWYQQDPGMELHLIHYSYGVNSTEKGDLSSESTVSRIRTEHFPLTLESARPSHTSQYLCASSEVRHKINEQFFGPGTRLTVL.

This clone was counted a single time. The chain has TRBV5-6 and TRBJ2-7; D is possibly TRBD1 (6 bases). Trimming stripped 3 bases from V and 10 bases from J, with 11 bases between. The CDR3 has 11 amino acids. Germline assignment: CDR1 SGHDT and CDR2 YYEEEE. CDR3 loop: CASSSTGRQYF. DNA for the CDR3: TGTGCCAGCAGCTCCACAGGGAGACAGTACTTC.

The chain combines TRBV2 with TRBJ2-2; 7 nucleotides align to TRBD1. V lost 6 bases and J lost 1; bases outside the gene matches: 2. Germline V lookup: CDR1 SNHLY, CDR2 FYNNEI. This CDR3 is built from 14 residues. CDR3 loop: CASRWTGNTGELFF. The CDR3 region has the DNA TGTGCCAGCAGGTGGACAGGGAACACCGGGGAGCTGTTTTTT.

This sequence joins TRBV30 and TRBJ2-7; 7 bases fit TRBD2. Per germline, CDR1 GTSNPN and CDR2 SVGIG (reference sequence). Trimming took 1 base from V and 6 from J; bases not matched to a gene: 12. The CDR3 extends over 15 amino acids. CDR3 sequence (DNA): TGTGCCTGGAGTGGCCTGGGGGGGGGACTGTCCGAGCAGTACTTC. Translated, it gives CAWSGLGGGLSEQYF.

This clone was seen only a few times. The chain recombines TRBV4-3 with TRBJ1-1; unclear D gene. From germline, CDR1 is LGHNA and CDR2 YSLEER. V shed 0 bases and J shed 6 bases, with 11 bases lying between them. This CDR3 is 14 amino acids long. CDR3 amino acids: CASSQDIGWPEAFF. Here the CDR3 DNA reads TGCGCCAGCAGCCAAGATATTGGGTGGCCTGAAGCTTTCTTT.

V and J are TRBV18 and TRBJ1-1; possibly TRBD1 for D (6 bases). The CDR3 loop spans 16 amino acids. Trimming stripped 5 bases from V and 7 bases from J, with 23 bases between. CDR1 is KGHSH and CDR2 is LQKENI in the germline V gene. The CDR3 DNA follows: TGTGCCAGCTCAGAAACCGTCACAGGGTCTTTGGATGAAGCTTTCTTT. Translating it yields CASSETVTGSLDEAFF. The full variable domain, completed using reference TRBV18 and TRBJ1-1, is NAGVMQNPRHLVRRRGQEARLRCSPMKGHSHVYWYRQLPEEGLKFMVYLQKENIIDESGMPKERFSAEFPKEGPSILRIQQVVRGDSAAYFCASSETVTGSLDEAFFGQGTRLTVV.

The J gene is TRBJ2-3, the V gene TRBV7-9, with 8 bases fitting TRBD2. Germline lookup yields CDR1 SEHNR and CDR2 FQNEAQ (reference sequence). This CDR3 contains 13 residues. V lost 5 bases, J lost 4 bases, and 2 bases stayed unmatched. DNA for the CDR3: TGTGCCAGCAGCCGCGGGGGGCCAGATACGCAGTATTTT. It translates to CASSRGGPDTQYF.

V gene TRBV11-3 combines with J gene TRBJ1-1, with D hard to call. This CDR3 region has 13 residues. The germline gives CDR1 SGHNT, CDR2 YENEEA. Trimming took 5 bases from V and 1 from J, leaving 8 bases between them. CDR3 bases: TGTGCCAGCAGCCCTAACCAGAACACTGAAGCTTTCTTT. Residues: CASSPNQNTEAFF.

The rearrangement links TRBV5-6 to TRBJ2-3; no definite D call. This CDR3 comprises 13 residues. The V end lost 2 bases, the J end lost 1 base, and 5 bases lay between the germline ends. Germline-derived CDR1 and CDR2 are SGHDT and YYEEEE. The CDR3 reads CASSFGGTDTQYF. The DNA for the CDR3 is TGTGCCAGCAGCTTCGGAGGCACAGATACGCAGTATTTT.

V and J are TRBV10-1 and TRBJ2-3; 9 bases line up with TRBD2. CDR1 WNHNN and CDR2 SYGVQD come from the germline V gene (reference sequence). The V segment lost 5 bases and the J segment 3 bases; nucleotides outside the gene matches: 3. There are 14 residues in the CDR3. The chain's CDR3 is CASSLAGTTDTQYF. The CDR3, as DNA: TGCGCCAGCAGTCTAGCGGGGACGACAGATACGCAGTATTTT.